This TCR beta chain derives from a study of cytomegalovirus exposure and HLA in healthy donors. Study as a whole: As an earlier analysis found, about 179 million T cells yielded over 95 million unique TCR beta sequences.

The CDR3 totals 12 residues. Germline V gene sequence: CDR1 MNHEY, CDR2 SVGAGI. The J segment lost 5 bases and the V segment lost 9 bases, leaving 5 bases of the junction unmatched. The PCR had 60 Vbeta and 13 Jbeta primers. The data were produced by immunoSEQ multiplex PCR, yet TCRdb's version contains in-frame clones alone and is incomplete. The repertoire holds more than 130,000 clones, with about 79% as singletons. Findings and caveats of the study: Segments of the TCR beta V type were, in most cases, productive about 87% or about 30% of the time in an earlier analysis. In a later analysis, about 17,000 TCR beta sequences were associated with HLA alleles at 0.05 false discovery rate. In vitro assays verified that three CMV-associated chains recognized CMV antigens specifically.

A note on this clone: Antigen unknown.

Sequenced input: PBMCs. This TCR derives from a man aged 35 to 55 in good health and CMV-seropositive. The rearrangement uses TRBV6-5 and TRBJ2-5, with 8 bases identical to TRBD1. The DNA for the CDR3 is TGTGCCAGTCGGGACAGGCCGGAGACCCAGTACTTC. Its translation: CASRDRPETQYF.